The 7 T cell receptor beta chains given below trace back to one sample, sequenced in a study of blood T cell repertoires in COVID-19. Assay: immunoSEQ multiplex PCR; the TCRdb copy retains only in-frame clones and omits some. The sample records about 200,000 clones, 86% being singletons. Sequencing used PBMCs or T cells enriched from blood (not recorded which). The source is a woman between 35 and 50 years old with acute COVID-19.

In DNA form, the CDR3 reads TGTGCCAGTAAGGGGACAGGGTCCTACGAGCAGTACTTC. It codes for CASKGTGSYEQYF. The rearrangement links TRBV19 to TRBJ2-7; TRBD1 agrees at 9 bases. Germline V gene lookup returns CDR1 LNHDA and CDR2 SQIVND (reference sequence). With 7 bases clipped from V and 1 base from J, the junction kept 2 bases outside the gene matches. CDR3 length: 13 residues.

This clone came up a few times. The chain couples TRBV28 to TRBJ2-7; possibly TRBD2 for D (6 bases). This CDR3 is 13 amino acids long. CDR1 is MDHEN and CDR2 is SYDVKM in the germline V gene. V lost 5 bases, J lost 3 bases, and 11 bases lay in between. For the CDR3, the DNA is TGTGCCAGCAGTAACTCCGGGAGCTACGAGCAGTACTTC. Protein: CASSNSGSYEQYF.

The J gene is TRBJ2-5, the V gene TRBV3-1 (or the pseudogene TRBV3-2); 8 positions match TRBD2. The CDR3 is 15 residues long. Germline CDR1 is LGHDT and CDR2 is YNNKEL (reference sequence). V shed 4 bases and J 4 bases; nucleotides not matched to a gene: 8. Here the CDR3 reads CASSRMTRGGETQYF. Written as DNA, the CDR3 is TGTGCCAGCAGCCGTATGACCCGGGGGGGAGAGACCCAGTACTTC.

The chain carries TRBV18 and TRBJ1-1; TRBD1 aligns across 8 bases. V dropped 4 bases and J dropped 5; count of bases not matched to a gene: 6. The CDR3 length is 14 residues. Germline-derived CDR1 and CDR2 are KGHSH and LQKENI. The CDR3 sequence: CASSLGQGGTEAFF. The CDR3 DNA sequence: TGTGCCAGCTCACTCGGACAGGGAGGGACTGAAGCTTTCTTT.

This clone was detected once. The chain carries TRBV30 and TRBJ2-2; no definite D call. Germline lookup yields CDR1 GTSNPN and CDR2 SVGIG (reference sequence). This CDR3 is 12 amino acids long. Trimming removed 4 bases from V and 7 bases from J, with 10 bases in between. The DNA of the CDR3 is TGTGCCTGGAATTTCTACGGCGGGGAGCTGTTTTTT. Translated: CAWNFYGGELFF.

This chain uses TRBV7-8 with TRBJ2-7; 9 positions match TRBD1. CDR3 length equals 16 residues. The junction had 14 bases not matched to a gene; V was cut back by 8 bases and J by 3 bases. Germline CDR1 and CDR2: SGHVS and FQNEAQ. In nucleotides, the CDR3 is TGTGCCAGCGCAGGGCCGGGGACAGGGATTAACTACGAGCAGTACTTC. Translating it yields CASAGPGTGINYEQYF. The full variable domain, completed using reference TRBV7-8 and TRBJ2-7, is GAGVSQSPRYKVAKRGQDVALRCDPISGHVSLFWYQQALGQGPEFLTYFQNEAQLDKSGLPSDRFFAERPEGSVSTLKIQRTQQEDSAVYLCASAGPGTGINYEQYFGPGTRLTVT.

This clone was seen only a few times. The CDR3 reads CASNPLANTEAFF. CDR3 nucleotide sequence: TGTGCCAGCAACCCCCTAGCGAACACTGAAGCTTTCTTT. The V call is TRBV7-9, the J call TRBJ1-1; D is uncertain. The germline V gene has CDR1 SEHNR and CDR2 FQNEAQ (reference sequence). This CDR3 comprises 13 residues. V lost 7 bases, J lost 1 base, and 10 bases lay in between.